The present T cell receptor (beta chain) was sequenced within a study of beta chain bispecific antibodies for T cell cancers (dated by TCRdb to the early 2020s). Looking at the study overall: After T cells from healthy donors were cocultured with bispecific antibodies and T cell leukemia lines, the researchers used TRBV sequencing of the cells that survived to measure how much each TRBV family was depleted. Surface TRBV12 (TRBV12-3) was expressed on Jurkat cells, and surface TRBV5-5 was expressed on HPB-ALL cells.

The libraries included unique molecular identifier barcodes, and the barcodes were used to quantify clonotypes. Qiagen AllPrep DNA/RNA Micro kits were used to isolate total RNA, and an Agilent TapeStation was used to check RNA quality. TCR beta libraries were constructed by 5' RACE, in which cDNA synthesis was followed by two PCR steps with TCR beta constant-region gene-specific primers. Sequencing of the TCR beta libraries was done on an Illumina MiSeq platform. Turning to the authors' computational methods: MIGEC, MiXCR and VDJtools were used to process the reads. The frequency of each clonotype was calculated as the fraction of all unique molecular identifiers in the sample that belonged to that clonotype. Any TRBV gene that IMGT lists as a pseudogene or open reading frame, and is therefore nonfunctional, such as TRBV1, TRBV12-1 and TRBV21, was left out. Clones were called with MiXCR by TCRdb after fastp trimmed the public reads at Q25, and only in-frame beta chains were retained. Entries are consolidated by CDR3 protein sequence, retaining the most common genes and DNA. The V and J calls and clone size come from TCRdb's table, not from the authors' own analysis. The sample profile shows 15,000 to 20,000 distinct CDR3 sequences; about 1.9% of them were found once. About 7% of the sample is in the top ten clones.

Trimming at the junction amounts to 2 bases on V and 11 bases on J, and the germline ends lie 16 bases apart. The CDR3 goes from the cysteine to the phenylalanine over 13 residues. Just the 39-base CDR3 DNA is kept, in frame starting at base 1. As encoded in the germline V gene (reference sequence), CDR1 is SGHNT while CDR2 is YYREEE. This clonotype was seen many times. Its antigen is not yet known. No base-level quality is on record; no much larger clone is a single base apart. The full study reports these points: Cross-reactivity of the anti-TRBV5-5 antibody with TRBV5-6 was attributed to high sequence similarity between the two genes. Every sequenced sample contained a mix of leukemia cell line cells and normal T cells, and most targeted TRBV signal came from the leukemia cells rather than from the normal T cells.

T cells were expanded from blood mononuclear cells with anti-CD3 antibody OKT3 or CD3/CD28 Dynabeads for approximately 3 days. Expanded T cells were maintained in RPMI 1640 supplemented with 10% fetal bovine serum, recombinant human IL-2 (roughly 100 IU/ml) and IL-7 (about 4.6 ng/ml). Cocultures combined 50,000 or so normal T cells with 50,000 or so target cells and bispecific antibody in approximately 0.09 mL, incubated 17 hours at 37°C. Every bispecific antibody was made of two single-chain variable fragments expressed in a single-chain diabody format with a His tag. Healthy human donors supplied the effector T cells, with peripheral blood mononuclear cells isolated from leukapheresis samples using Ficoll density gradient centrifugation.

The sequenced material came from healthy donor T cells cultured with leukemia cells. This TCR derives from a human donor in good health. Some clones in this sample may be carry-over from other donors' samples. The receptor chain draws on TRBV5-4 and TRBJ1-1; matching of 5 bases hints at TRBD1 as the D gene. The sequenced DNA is TGTGCCAGCAGCTTAGGGACGGTAGAATCGGCTTTCTTT. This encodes CASSLGTVESAFF.